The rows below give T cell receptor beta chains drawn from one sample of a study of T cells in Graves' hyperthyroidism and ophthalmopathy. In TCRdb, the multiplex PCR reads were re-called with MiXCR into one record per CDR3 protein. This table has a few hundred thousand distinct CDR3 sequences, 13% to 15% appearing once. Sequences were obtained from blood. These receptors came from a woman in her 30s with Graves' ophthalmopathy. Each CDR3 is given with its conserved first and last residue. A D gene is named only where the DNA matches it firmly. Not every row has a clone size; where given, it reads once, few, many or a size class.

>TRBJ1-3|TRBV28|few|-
TGTGCCAGCAGTTTGTCCATTTGGGGGGTTGGAAACACCATATATTTT
CASSLSIWGVGNTIYF
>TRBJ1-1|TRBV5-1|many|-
TGCGCCAGCAGCGAGGACAGCGCGTTGAACACTGAAGCTTTCTTT
CASSEDSALNTEAFF
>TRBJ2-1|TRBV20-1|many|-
TGCAGTGCCTCAGGAGAACTAGGTTTCGATGAGCAGTTCTTC
CSASGELGFDEQFF
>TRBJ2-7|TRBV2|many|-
TGTGCCAGCAGTGAAGAGGCTAGGGGGCAGTACTTC
CASSEEARGQYF
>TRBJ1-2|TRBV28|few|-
TGTGCCAGCAGTCCCCCGGGGGTTGAGTTAAATGGCTACACCTTC
CASSPPGVELNGYTF
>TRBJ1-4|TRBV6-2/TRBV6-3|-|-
TGTGCCAGCAGTGCGACAGGAGGAAAACTGTTTTTT
CASSATGGKLFF
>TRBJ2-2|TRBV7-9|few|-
TGTGCCAGCACCCCCCATTACACCGGGGAGCTGTTTTTT
CASTPHYTGELFF
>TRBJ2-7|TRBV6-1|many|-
TGTGCCAGCAGCGGACGGATGACAGGGGAGGGTGGCGAGCAGTACTTC
CASSGRMTGEGGEQYF
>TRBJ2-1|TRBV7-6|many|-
TGTGCCAGCGCGGGGTTAAGGGGATACAATGAGCAGTTCTTC
CASAGLRGYNEQFF
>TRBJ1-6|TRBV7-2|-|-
TGTGCCAGCAGCTTAGTATCAATTGGCCTCTCCCATAATTCACCCCTCCACTTT
CASSLVSIGLSHNSPLHF
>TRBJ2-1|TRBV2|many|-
TGTGCCAGCAGTGAAGCATCTGCGGGGATGTATGAGCAGTTCTTC
CASSEASAGMYEQFF
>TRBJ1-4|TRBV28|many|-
TGTGCCAGCAGTTTGTTACTTGCAGGGAAGTATGAAAAACTGTTTTTT
CASSLLLAGKYEKLFF
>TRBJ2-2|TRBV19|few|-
TGTGCCAGTAGTATAGAGAGGAACACCGGGGAGCTGTTTTTT
CASSIERNTGELFF
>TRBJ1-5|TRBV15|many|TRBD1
TGTGCCACCAGCAGAAACAGGGGTCAGCCCCAGCATTTT
CATSRNRGQPQHF
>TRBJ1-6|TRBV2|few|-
TGTGCCAGCAGTGGGGAAGGGGCCGGTAATTCACCCCTCCACTTT
CASSGEGAGNSPLHF
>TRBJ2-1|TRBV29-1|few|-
TGCAGCCACATAACGGACAGTTTCAATGAGCAGTTCTTC
CSHITDSFNEQFF
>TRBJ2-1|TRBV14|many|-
TGTGCCAGCAGCCCCGCCTTGGGACTGGGGACCGGCAATGAGCAGTTCTTC
CASSPALGLGTGNEQFF
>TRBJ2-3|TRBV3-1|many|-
TGTGCCAGCAGCCAGGCCCCCACAGATACGCAGTATTTT
CASSQAPTDTQYF
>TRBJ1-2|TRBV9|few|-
TGTGCCAGCAGCACCGCCGGGACGCACTATGGCTACACCTTC
CASSTAGTHYGYTF
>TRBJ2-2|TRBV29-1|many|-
TGCAGCGTTGGCCCTATGTCCGTACATTACACCGGGGAGCTGTTTTTT
CSVGPMSVHYTGELFF
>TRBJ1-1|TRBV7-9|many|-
TGTGCCAGCAGCTTAACGGGGGCGAACACTGAAGCTTTCTTT
CASSLTGANTEAFF
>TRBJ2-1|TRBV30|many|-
TGTGCCTGGGGAGGGGGAGGCGCGGGGAGCTCCTACAATGAGCAGTTCTTC
CAWGGGGAGSSYNEQFF
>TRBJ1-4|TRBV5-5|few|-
TGTGCCAGCAGCTTGACCGCCTGGCTGGGGGGGGAGGAAAAACTGTTTTTT
CASSLTAWLGGEEKLFF
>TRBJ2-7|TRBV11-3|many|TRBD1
TGTGCCAGCAGTTTGACAGGGGGCAACTACGAGCAGTACTTC
CASSLTGGNYEQYF
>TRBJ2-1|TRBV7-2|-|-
TGTGCCAGCAGCGTGGACAGTAGCTCCTACAATGAGCAGTTCTTC
CASSVDSSSYNEQFF